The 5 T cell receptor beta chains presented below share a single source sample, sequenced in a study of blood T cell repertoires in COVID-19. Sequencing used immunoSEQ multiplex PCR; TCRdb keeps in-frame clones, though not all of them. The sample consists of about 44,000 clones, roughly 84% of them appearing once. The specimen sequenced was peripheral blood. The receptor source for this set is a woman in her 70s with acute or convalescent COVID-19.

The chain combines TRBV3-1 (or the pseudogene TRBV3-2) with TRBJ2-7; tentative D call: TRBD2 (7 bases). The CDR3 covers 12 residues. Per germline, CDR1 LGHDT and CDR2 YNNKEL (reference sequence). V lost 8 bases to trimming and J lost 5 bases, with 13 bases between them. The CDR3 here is CASGRGINEQYF. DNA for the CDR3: TGTGCCAGCGGGAGGGGGATCAACGAGCAGTACTTC.

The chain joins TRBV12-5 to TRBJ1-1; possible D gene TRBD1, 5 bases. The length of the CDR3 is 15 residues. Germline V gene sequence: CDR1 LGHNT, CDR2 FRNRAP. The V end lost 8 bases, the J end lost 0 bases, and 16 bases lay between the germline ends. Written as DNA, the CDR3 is TGTGCTAGTTCCCAGAGCTCCAGGGTGAACACTGAAGCTTTCTTT. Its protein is CASSQSSRVNTEAFF.

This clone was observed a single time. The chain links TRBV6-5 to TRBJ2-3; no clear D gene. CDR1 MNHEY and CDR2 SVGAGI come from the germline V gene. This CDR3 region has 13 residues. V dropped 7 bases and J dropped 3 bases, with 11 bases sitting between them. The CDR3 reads CASKSVMTDTQYF. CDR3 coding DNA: TGTGCCAGCAAATCAGTCATGACAGATACGCAGTATTTT.

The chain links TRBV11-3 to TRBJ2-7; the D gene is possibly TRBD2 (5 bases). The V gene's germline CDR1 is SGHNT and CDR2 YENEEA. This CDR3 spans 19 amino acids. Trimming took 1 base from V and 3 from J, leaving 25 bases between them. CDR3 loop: CASSLGGPSSSPNHYEQYF. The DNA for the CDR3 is TGTGCCAGCAGCTTAGGTGGCCCTAGCTCTTCCCCAAACCACTACGAGCAGTACTTC.

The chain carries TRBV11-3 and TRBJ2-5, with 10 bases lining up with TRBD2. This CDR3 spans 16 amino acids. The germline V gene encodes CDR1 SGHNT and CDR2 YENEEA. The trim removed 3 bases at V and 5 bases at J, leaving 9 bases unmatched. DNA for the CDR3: TGTGCCAGCAGCTTGACCAGCGGGAGGGCCATGGAGACCCAGTACTTC. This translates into CASSLTSGRAMETQYF.